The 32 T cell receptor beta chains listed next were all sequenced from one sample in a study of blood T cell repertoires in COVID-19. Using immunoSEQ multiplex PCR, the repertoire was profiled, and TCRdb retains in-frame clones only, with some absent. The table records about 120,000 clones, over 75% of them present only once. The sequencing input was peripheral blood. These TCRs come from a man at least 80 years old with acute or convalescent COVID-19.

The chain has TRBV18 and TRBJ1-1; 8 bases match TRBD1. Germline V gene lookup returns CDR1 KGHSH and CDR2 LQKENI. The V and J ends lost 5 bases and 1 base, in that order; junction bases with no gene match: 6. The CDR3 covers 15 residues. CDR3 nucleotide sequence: TGTGCCAGCTCATCGTCCGGGACAGGGAACACTGAAGCTTTCTTT. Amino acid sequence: CASSSSGTGNTEAFF.

Here the CDR3 DNA reads TGTGCCAGCAGCGCCGGGACAGGGAAAGAAGCTTTCTTT. This codes for CASSAGTGKEAFF. The V gene is TRBV2, the J gene TRBJ1-1; 9 nucleotides agree with TRBD1. Germline CDR1 is SNHLY and CDR2 is FYNNEI. This CDR3 comprises 13 residues. V trimming: 6 bases; J trimming: 8 bases; junction bases outside the gene matches: 7.

The CDR3 loop reads CASSIAGDPYEQYF. The CDR3 DNA follows: TGTGCCAGCAGTATAGCGGGAGACCCCTACGAGCAGTACTTC. The chain couples TRBV6-5 to TRBJ2-7; 9 bases agree with TRBD2. Germline V gene sequence: CDR1 MNHEY, CDR2 SVGAGI. J gave up 2 bases and V 5 bases, and 4 bases lay outside the gene matches. The CDR3 consists of 14 residues.

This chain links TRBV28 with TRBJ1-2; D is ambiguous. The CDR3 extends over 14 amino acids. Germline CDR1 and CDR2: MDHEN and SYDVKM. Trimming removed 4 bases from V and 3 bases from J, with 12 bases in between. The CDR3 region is CASSSVSGYYGYTF. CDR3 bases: TGTGCCAGCAGTTCCGTTAGCGGGTACTATGGCTACACCTTC.

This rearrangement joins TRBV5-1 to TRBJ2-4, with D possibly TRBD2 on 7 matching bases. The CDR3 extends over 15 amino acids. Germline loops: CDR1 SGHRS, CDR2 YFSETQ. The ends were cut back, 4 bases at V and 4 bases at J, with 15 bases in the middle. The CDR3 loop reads CASSAGASGKNIQYF. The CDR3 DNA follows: TGCGCCAGCAGCGCGGGGGCCAGCGGAAAAAACATTCAGTACTTC.

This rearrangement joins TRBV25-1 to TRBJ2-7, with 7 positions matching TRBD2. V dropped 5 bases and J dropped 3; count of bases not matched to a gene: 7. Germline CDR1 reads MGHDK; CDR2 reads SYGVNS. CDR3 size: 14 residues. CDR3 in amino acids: CASSKGGEVYEQYF. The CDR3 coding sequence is TGTGCCAGCAGTAAGGGAGGGGAGGTCTACGAGCAGTACTTC.

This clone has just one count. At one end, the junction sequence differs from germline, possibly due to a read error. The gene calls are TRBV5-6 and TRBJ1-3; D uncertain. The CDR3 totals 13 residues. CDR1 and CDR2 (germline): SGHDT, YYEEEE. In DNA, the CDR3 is TGTGCCAGCAGCTGGACTTCTGGCAACACCATATATTTT. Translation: CASSWTSGNTIYF.

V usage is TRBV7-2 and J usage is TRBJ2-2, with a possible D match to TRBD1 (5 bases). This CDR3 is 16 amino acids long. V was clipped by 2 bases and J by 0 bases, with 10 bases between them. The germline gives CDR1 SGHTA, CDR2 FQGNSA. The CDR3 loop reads CASSLIGRANTGELFF. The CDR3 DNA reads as TGTGCCAGCAGCTTAATCGGCAGGGCGAACACCGGGGAGCTGTTTTTT.

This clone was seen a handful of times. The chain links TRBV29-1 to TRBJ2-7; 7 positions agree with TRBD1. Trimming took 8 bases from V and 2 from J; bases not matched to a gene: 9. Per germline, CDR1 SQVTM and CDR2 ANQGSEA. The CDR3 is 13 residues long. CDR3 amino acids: CSTQGDAPYEQYF. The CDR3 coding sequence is TGCAGCACCCAGGGGGACGCACCCTACGAGCAGTACTTC.

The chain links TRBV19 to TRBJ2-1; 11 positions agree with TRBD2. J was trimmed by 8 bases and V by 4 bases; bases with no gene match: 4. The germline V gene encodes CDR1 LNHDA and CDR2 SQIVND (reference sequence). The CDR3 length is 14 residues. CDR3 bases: TGTGCCAGTAGTAGACTAGCGGGGTGGGATGAGCAGTTCTTC. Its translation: CASSRLAGWDEQFF.

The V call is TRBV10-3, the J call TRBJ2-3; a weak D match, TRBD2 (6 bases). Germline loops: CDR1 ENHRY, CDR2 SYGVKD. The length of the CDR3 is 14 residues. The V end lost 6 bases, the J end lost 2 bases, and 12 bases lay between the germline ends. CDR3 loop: CAISVAALTDTQYF. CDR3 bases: TGTGCCATCAGCGTAGCGGCACTCACAGATACGCAGTATTTT.

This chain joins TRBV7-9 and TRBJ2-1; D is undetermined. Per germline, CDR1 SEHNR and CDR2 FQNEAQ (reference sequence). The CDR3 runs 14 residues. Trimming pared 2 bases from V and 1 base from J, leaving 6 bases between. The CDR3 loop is CASSLSSSYNEQFF. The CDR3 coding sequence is TGTGCCAGCAGCTTATCTAGTTCCTACAATGAGCAGTTCTTC. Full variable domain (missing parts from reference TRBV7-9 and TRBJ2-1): DTGVSQNPRHKITKRGQNVTFRCDPISEHNRLYWYRQTLGQGPEFLTYFQNEAQLEKSRLLSDRFSAERPKGSFSTLEIQRTEQGDSAMYLCASSLSSSYNEQFFGPGTRLTVL.

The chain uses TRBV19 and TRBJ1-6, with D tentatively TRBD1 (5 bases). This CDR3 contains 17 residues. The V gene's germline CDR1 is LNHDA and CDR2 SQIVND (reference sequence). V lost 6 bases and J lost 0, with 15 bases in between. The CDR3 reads CASSSPGGSSYNSPLHF. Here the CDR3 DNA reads TGTGCCAGTAGCTCCCCCGGGGGAAGCTCCTATAATTCACCCCTCCACTTT.

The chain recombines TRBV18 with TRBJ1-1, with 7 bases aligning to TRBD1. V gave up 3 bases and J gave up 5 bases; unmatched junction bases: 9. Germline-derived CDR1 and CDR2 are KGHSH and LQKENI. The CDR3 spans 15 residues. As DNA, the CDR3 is TGTGCCAGCTCACCGATCGACAGGGCGACAACTGAAGCTTTCTTT. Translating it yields CASSPIDRATTEAFF.

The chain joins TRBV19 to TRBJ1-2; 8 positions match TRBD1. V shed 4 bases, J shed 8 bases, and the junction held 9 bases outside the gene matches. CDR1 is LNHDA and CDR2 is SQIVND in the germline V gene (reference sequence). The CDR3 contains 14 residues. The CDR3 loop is CASSRMDRARGYTF. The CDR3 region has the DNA TGTGCCAGTAGTAGGATGGACAGGGCGAGGGGCTACACCTTC.

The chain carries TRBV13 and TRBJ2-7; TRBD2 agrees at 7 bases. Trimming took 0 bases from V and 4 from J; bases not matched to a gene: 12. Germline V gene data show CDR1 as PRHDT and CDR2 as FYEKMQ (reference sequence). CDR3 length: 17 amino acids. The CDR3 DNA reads TGTGCCAGCAGCTTAGGGGGACTATCTCTTCATTCGTACGAGCAGTACTTC. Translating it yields CASSLGGLSLHSYEQYF.

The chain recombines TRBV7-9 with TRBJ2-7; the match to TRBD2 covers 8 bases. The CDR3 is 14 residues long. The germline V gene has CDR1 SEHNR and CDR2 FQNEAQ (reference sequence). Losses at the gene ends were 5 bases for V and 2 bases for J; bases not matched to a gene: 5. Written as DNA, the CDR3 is TGTGCCAGCAGCATTACTAGCGGAGCCTACGAGCAGTACTTC. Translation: CASSITSGAYEQYF.

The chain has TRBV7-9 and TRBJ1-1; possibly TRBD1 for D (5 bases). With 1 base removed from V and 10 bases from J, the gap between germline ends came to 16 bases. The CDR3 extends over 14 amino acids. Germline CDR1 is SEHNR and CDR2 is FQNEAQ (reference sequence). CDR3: CASSLEPQGFSAFF. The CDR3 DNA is TGTGCCAGCAGCTTAGAACCGCAGGGATTCTCAGCTTTCTTT.

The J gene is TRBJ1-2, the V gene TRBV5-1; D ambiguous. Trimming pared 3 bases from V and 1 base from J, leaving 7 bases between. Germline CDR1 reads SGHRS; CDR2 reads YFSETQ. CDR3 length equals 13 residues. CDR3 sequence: CASSYDNNYGYTF. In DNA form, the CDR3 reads TGCGCCAGCAGCTATGACAATAACTATGGCTACACCTTC. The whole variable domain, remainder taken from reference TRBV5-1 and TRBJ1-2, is KAGVTQTPRYLIKTRGQQVTLSCSPISGHRSVSWYQQTPGQGLQFLFEYFSETQRNKGNFPGRFSGRQFSNSRSEMNVSTLELGDSALYLCASSYDNNYGYTFGSGTRLTVV.

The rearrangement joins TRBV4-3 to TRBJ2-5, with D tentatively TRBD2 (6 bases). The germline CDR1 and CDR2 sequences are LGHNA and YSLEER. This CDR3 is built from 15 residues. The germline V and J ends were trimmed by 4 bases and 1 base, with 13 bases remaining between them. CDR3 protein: CASSPRRDSQETQYF. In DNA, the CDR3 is TGCGCCAGCAGCCCCCGCCGGGACTCCCAAGAGACCCAGTACTTC.

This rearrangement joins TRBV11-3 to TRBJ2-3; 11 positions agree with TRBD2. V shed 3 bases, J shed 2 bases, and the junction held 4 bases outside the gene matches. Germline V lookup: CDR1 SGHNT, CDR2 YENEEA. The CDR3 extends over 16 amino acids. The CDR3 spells CASSFGLAGYTDTQYF. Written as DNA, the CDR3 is TGTGCCAGCAGCTTTGGACTAGCGGGCTACACAGATACGCAGTATTTT.

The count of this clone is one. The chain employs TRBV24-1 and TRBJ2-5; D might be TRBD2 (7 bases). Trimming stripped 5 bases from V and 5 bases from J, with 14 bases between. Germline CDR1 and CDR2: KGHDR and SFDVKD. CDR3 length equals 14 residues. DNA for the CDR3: TGTGCCACCAGTGGAAGGGGGGGTCGGGAGACCCAGTACTTC. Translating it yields CATSGRGGRETQYF.

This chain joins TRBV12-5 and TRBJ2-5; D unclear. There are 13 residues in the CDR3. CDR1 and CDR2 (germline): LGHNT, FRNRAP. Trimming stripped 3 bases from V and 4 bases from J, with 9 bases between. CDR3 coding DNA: TGTGCTAGTGGTTTTCCAGGATCAGAGACCCAGTACTTC. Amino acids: CASGFPGSETQYF.

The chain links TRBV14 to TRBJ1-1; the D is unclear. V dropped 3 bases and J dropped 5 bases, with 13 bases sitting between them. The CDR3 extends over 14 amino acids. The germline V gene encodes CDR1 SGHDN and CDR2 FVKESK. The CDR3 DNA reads TGTGCCAGCAGCCATCAGGATGTAAGGACTGAAGCTTTCTTT. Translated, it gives CASSHQDVRTEAFF.

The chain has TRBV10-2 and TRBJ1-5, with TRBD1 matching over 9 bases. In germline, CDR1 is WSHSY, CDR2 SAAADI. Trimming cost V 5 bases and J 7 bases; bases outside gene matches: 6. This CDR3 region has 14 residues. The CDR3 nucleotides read TGCGCCAGCAGTCGGGACAGGGAAGGCCAGCCCCAGCATTTT. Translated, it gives CASSRDREGQPQHF.

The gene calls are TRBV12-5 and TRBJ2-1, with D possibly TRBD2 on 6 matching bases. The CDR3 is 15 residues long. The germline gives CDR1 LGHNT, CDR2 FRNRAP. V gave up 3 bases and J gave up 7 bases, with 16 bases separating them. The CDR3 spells CASGLDPRAGNEQFF. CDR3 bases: TGTGCTAGTGGTTTAGACCCCCGGGCGGGAAATGAGCAGTTCTTC. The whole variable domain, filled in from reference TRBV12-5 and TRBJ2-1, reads DARVTQTPRHKVTEMGQEVTMRCQPILGHNTVFWYRQTMMQGLELLAYFRNRAPLDDSGMPKDRFSAEMPDATLATLKIQPSEPRDSAVYFCASGLDPRAGNEQFFGPGTRLTVL.

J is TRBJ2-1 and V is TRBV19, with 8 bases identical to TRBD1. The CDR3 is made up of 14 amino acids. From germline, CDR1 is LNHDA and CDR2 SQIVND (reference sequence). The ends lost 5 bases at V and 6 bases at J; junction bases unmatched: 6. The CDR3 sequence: CASSRQGMVNEQFF. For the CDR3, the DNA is TGTGCCAGTAGTCGACAGGGGATGGTCAATGAGCAGTTCTTC.

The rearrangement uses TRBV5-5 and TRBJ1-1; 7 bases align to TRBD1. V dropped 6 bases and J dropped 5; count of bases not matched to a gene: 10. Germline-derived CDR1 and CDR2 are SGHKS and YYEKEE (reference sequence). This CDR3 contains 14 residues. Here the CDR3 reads CASNVDRRRTEAFF. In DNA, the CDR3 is TGTGCCAGCAACGTGGACAGGAGAAGGACTGAAGCTTTCTTT.

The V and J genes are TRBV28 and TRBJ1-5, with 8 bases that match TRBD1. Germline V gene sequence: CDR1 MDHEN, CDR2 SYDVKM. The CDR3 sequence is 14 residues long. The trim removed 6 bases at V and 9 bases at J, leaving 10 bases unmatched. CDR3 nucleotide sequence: TGTGCCAGCAGGGCCCCCTTAGGGACAGGGCCCCAGCATTTT. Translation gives CASRAPLGTGPQHF.

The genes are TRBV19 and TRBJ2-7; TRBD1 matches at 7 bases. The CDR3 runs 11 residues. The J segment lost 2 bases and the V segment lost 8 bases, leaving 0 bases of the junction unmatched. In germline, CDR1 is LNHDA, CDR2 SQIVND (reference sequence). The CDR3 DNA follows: TGTGCCAGTCAGGGGGCCTACGAGCAGTACTTC. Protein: CASQGAYEQYF.

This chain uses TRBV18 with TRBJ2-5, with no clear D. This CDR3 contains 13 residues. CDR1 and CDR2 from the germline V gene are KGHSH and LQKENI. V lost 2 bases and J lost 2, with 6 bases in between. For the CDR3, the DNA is TGTGCCAGCTCACCATCCGCGCAAGAGACCCAGTACTTC. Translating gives CASSPSAQETQYF.

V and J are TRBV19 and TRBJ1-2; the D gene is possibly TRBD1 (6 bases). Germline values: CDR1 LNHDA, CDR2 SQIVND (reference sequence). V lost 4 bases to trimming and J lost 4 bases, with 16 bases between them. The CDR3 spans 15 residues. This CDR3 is CASSTGGNVLYGYTF. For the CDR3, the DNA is TGTGCCAGTAGTACGGGGGGCAATGTCCTCTATGGCTACACCTTC.